This T cell receptor beta chain was observed in a study of cytomegalovirus exposure and HLA in healthy donors. As concerns this clone: The antigen remains unidentified.

Findings of the study overall: Accounts indicate the classifier identified cytomegalovirus status with strong specificity and sensitivity. V- and J-gene trimming in TCR beta was tied to a missense DCLRE1C variant by an analysis performed later. Rare TCR sequences predominated, though certain public TCRs were found in many donors.

Per germline, CDR1 MNHNS and CDR2 SASEGT. The V end lost 7 bases, the J end lost 8 bases, and 21 bases lay between the germline ends. The CDR3 is 15 residues long. The PCR made use of 60 Vbeta and 13 Jbeta primers. Assay: immunoSEQ multiplex PCR; the TCRdb copy retains only in-frame clones and omits some. The table has about 140,000 clones, under 90% seen once; the top ten hold 2% to 2.5%. The genes are TRBV6-1 and TRBJ2-1; D is perhaps TRBD2 (5 bases). The receptor was derived from a boy aged 2-15 years in good health and CMV-seronegative. The specimen sequenced was PBMCs. This CDR3 is CASTRELGSPHEQFF. In DNA, the CDR3 is TGTGCCAGCACCCGGGAACTAGGGAGTCCCCATGAGCAGTTCTTC.